This T cell receptor beta chain was sequenced for a study of blood T cell repertoires in COVID-19. Study details: Spain, Italy and the United States supplied samples that represented acute and convalescent COVID-19.

Original handling: Amplification of reference gene primers was used by the study to estimate nucleated cell counts. Profiling relied on immunoSEQ multiplex PCR, and the TCRdb table lists in-frame clones only, not all of them. D and trimming were read from the DNA, whereas the V and J calls and clone size are those reported in that table. The repertoire holds around 320,000 clones, with 85% to 95% as singletons. This CDR3 is 13 amino acids long. Trimming took off 2 bases at V and 5 bases at J, with 10 bases between the two ends. The germline V gene encodes CDR1 SGHRS and CDR2 YFSETQ. Cohorts were assigned according to the clinical history that participants reported. Shortly before study entry, within 2 weeks, exposed participants had met a COVID-19 case.

The sample consisted of PBMCs or T cells enriched from blood (not recorded which). The chain is built from TRBV5-1 and TRBJ1-2, with D possibly TRBD1 on 6 matching bases. The TCR comes from a woman under 40 who had been exposed to COVID-19. The CDR3 DNA reads as TGCGCCAGCAGCTTAACAGGGTCATATGGCTACACCTTC. Protein sequence: CASSLTGSYGYTF.